The 19 T cell receptor beta chains reported below all come from one sample, sequenced in a study of blood T cell repertoires in COVID-19. Produced via immunoSEQ multiplex PCR; TCRdb's table is partial and in-frame only. Among 300,000 to 400,000 clones listed, about 87% were seen once. Sequenced material: peripheral blood. Receptor source: a woman in her 30s with COVID-19, enrolled during active disease.

There are a few counts of this clone. The genes are TRBV7-9 and TRBJ2-7; TRBD1 might be the D (5 bases). Germline V CDR1 and CDR2: SEHNR, FQNEAQ (reference sequence). The V gene lost 4 bases and the J gene lost 3 bases, with 13 bases spanning the gap. This CDR3 contains 14 residues. CDR3: CASSSMIQGYEQYF. DNA for the CDR3: TGTGCCAGCAGCTCGATGATTCAGGGCTACGAGCAGTACTTC.

In its sample, this clone was seen a few times. J is TRBJ2-3 and V is TRBV5-4; 13 bases match TRBD2. The V and J ends lost 4 bases and 3 bases, in that order; junction bases with no gene match: 5. The CDR3 is 16 residues long. Germline lookup yields CDR1 SGHNT and CDR2 YYREEE (reference sequence). CDR3 DNA sequence: TGTGCCAGCAGCGTGACTAGCGGGGGGCTAACAGATACGCAGTATTTT. It codes for CASSVTSGGLTDTQYF.

V is TRBV3-1 (or the pseudogene TRBV3-2) and J is TRBJ1-2, with D possibly being TRBD1 (5 bases). Germline CDR1 LGHDT, CDR2 YNNKEL (reference sequence). The germline V and J ends were trimmed by 8 bases and 0 bases, with 13 bases remaining between them. The CDR3 is 14 residues long. The CDR3 sequence is CASGGVSSNYGYTF. The CDR3 DNA reads TGTGCCAGCGGGGGGGTGTCTTCTAACTATGGCTACACCTTC.

This clone came up a few times. This chain joins TRBV5-5 and TRBJ2-5; D is unclear. CDR3 size: 15 residues. CDR1 and CDR2 (germline): SGHKS, YYEKEE (reference sequence). V dropped 0 bases and J dropped 2 bases, with 11 bases sitting between them. CDR3: CASSLAPERQETQYF. CDR3 nucleotides: TGTGCCAGCAGCTTGGCCCCCGAGCGACAAGAGACCCAGTACTTC.

The chain recombines TRBV28 with TRBJ1-1; D not certain. This CDR3 is built from 14 residues. Germline CDR1 is MDHEN and CDR2 is SYDVKM. V was trimmed by 5 bases and J by 0 bases, leaving 10 bases between them. The DNA of the CDR3 is TGTGCCAGCAGTCAAGAGCTCATGAACACTGAAGCTTTCTTT. Protein product: CASSQELMNTEAFF.

This chain joins TRBV25-1 and TRBJ1-6; D is uncertain. The CDR3 runs to 12 residues. Trimming pared 6 bases from V and 8 bases from J, leaving 8 bases between. Germline V gives CDR1 MGHDK, CDR2 SYGVNS. The CDR3 loop reads CASSNSYSPLHF. The CDR3 DNA sequence: TGTGCCAGCAGCAACAGTTATTCACCCCTCCACTTT.

This clone appeared a few times. V gene TRBV18 combines with J gene TRBJ1-1, with 7 bases lining up with TRBD1. The V and J ends lost 3 bases and 0 bases, in that order; junction bases with no gene match: 10. The CDR3 spans 17 residues. Germline-derived CDR1 and CDR2 are KGHSH and LQKENI. CDR3 nucleotides: TGTGCCAGCTCACCCTCGACAGGGCCATACATGAACACTGAAGCTTTCTTT. It translates to CASSPSTGPYMNTEAFF. Variable domain in full (rest from reference TRBV18 and TRBJ1-1): NAGVMQNPRHLVRRRGQEARLRCSPMKGHSHVYWYRQLPEEGLKFMVYLQKENIIDESGMPKERFSAEFPKEGPSILRIQQVVRGDSAAYFCASSPSTGPYMNTEAFFGQGTRLTVV.

This chain links TRBV4-2 with TRBJ2-5; TRBD2 agrees at 7 bases. From germline, CDR1 is LGHNA and CDR2 YNFKEQ. The CDR3 is made up of 14 amino acids. V lost 3 bases, J lost 4 bases, and 5 bases stayed unmatched. DNA for the CDR3: TGTGCCAGCAGCCACGGGTTAGCGGGAGAGACCCAGTACTTC. Amino acid sequence: CASSHGLAGETQYF.

V gene TRBV2 combines with J gene TRBJ1-5; 7 nucleotides match TRBD1. Germline V gives CDR1 SNHLY, CDR2 FYNNEI. The CDR3 is 15 residues long. V gave up 4 bases and J gave up 3 bases; unmatched junction bases: 6. In DNA, the CDR3 is TGTGCCAGCAGTGTCGAGGGGACAGACAATCAGCCCCAGCATTTT. Protein sequence: CASSVEGTDNQPQHF.

The CDR3 DNA reads TGTGCCAGTAGTATGTCGGTCGCTTCACCCCTCCACTTT. This codes for CASSMSVASPLHF. This chain links TRBV19 with TRBJ1-6; D gene ambiguous. The germline V and J ends were trimmed by 3 bases and 9 bases, with 9 bases remaining between them. The V gene's germline CDR1 is LNHDA and CDR2 SQIVND (reference sequence). This CDR3 is built from 13 residues.

Only a few counts were recorded for this clone. The chain recombines TRBV5-6 with TRBJ2-5; unclear D gene. This CDR3 contains 12 residues. Trimming took off 1 base at V and 5 bases at J, with 6 bases between the two ends. Germline V gives CDR1 SGHDT, CDR2 YYEEEE. The CDR3 sequence is CASSLLLETQYF. As DNA, the CDR3 is TGTGCCAGCAGCTTGCTCCTGGAGACCCAGTACTTC.

This clone was recorded at least ten times. The chain recombines TRBV14 with TRBJ1-6, with TRBD1 matching over 12 bases. V trimming: 0 bases; J trimming: 11 bases; junction bases outside the gene matches: 14. The CDR3 extends over 19 amino acids. In germline, CDR1 is SGHDN, CDR2 FVKESK. As DNA, the CDR3 is TGTGCCAGCAGCCAAGATAAGGGACAGGGGGCGGCTTTACGGGCACCCCTCCACTTT. Its protein product is CASSQDKGQGAALRAPLHF.

This rearrangement joins TRBV18 to TRBJ2-5; 8 bases map to TRBD2. Trimming cost V 3 bases and J 4 bases; bases outside gene matches: 7. The germline V gene has CDR1 KGHSH and CDR2 LQKENI. CDR3 size: 15 residues. The DNA for the CDR3 is TGTGCCAGCTCACCCCGGGGGGGCCGGTTAGAGACCCAGTACTTC. Its protein is CASSPRGGRLETQYF.

V gene TRBV5-1 combines with J gene TRBJ1-2, with D perhaps matching TRBD1 (5 bases). Trimming took 2 bases from V and 1 from J, leaving 12 bases between them. The CDR3 totals 15 residues. Per the germline V gene, CDR1 is SGHRS and CDR2 is YFSETQ. CDR3 sequence reads: CASSFTQGGNYGYTF. Here the CDR3 DNA reads TGCGCCAGCAGCTTCACCCAGGGCGGTAACTATGGCTACACCTTC. The full variable domain, in which reference TRBV5-1 and TRBJ1-2 provide the parts outside the CDR3, is KAGVTQTPRYLIKTRGQQVTLSCSPISGHRSVSWYQQTPGQGLQFLFEYFSETQRNKGNFPGRFSGRQFSNSRSEMNVSTLELGDSALYLCASSFTQGGNYGYTFGSGTRLTVV.

The chain recombines TRBV5-5 with TRBJ2-5; D not certain. V was clipped by 4 bases and J by 2 bases, with 12 bases between them. The CDR3 consists of 14 residues. Germline V gene lookup returns CDR1 SGHKS and CDR2 YYEKEE (reference sequence). The DNA of the CDR3 is TGTGCCAGCAGCCCTGCGCCCCCTCAAGAGACCCAGTACTTC. It encodes CASSPAPPQETQYF.

The chain links TRBV28 to TRBJ1-3, with D perhaps matching TRBD1 (5 bases). V gave up 0 bases and J gave up 4 bases, with 10 bases separating them. Germline CDR1 reads MDHEN; CDR2 reads SYDVKM. This CDR3 has 15 residues. Here the CDR3 reads CASSLWGGTGNTIYF. In DNA, the CDR3 is TGTGCCAGCAGTTTATGGGGGGGAACGGGAAACACCATATATTTT.

The chain employs TRBV18 and TRBJ1-5, with TRBD1 matching 12 bases. The ends lost 4 bases at V and 2 bases at J; junction bases unmatched: 6. The CDR3 is 17 residues long. In germline, CDR1 is KGHSH, CDR2 LQKENI. CDR3 sequence (DNA): TGTGCCAGCTCACGGGGGACAGGGGGCGCGGGCAATCAGCCCCAGCATTTT. Translating gives CASSRGTGGAGNQPQHF. Variable domain in full (rest from reference TRBV18 and TRBJ1-5): NAGVMQNPRHLVRRRGQEARLRCSPMKGHSHVYWYRQLPEEGLKFMVYLQKENIIDESGMPKERFSAEFPKEGPSILRIQQVVRGDSAAYFCASSRGTGGAGNQPQHFGDGTRLSIL.

The rearrangement joins TRBV3-1 (or the pseudogene TRBV3-2) to TRBJ1-2; a weak D match, TRBD1 (6 bases). This CDR3 is built from 15 residues. Germline CDR1 and CDR2: LGHDT and YNNKEL (reference sequence). Trimming removed 4 bases from V and 6 bases from J, with 18 bases in between. This CDR3 is CASSRRGGSADGYTF. The CDR3 DNA is TGTGCCAGCAGCCGCCGAGGGGGTTCTGCTGATGGCTACACCTTC.

This clone has a handful of counts. The V and J genes are TRBV7-6 and TRBJ2-2, with D perhaps TRBD1 (6 bases). This CDR3 contains 15 residues. Germline values: CDR1 SGHVS, CDR2 FNYEAQ. V was pared by 5 bases and J by 2 bases, with 12 bases between. CDR3 DNA sequence: TGTGCCAGCAGCCCACGGACAGAAAACACCGGGGAGCTGTTTTTT. This sequence encodes CASSPRTENTGELFF.